A single sample is the source of the 15 T cell receptor beta chains below, sequenced in a study of Graves' ophthalmopathy and Graves' hyperthyroidism. Scientists amplified the TCR beta CDR3 regions from RNA transcripts. The workflow started with a first-round RT-PCR run with HTBI primers and then moved on to a second-round multiplex PCR. From the multiplex PCR reads, TCRdb called clonotypes with MiXCR, one entry per CDR3 protein. The table shows around 520,000 distinct CDR3 sequences, with roughly 39% occurring only once. The sample was peripheral blood or thyroid tissue (not recorded which). The receptor set was obtained from an adult man with Graves' hyperthyroidism.

V is TRBV29-1 and J is TRBJ1-2, with 9 bases fitting TRBD1. With V trimmed by 3 bases and J by 0 bases, 5 bases remained unmatched. The germline V gene has CDR1 SQVTM and CDR2 ANQGSEA. The CDR3 consists of 15 residues. For the CDR3, the DNA is TGCAGCGTTGACCCCGGGACAGGGACTAACTATGGCTACACCTTC. Translation gives CSVDPGTGTNYGYTF.

The rearrangement joins TRBV7-2 to TRBJ2-2; 13 bases are shared with TRBD2. V shed 5 bases, J shed 4 bases, and the junction held 10 bases outside the gene matches. The CDR3 sequence is 18 residues long. Germline-derived CDR1 and CDR2 are SGHTA and FQGNSA. CDR3 nucleotide sequence: TGTGCCAGCAGCCCGGGACTAGCGGGATTTGGTGGCACCGGGGAGCTGTTTTTT. Translating gives CASSPGLAGFGGTGELFF.

A note on this clonotype: A read error may be the cause here, since a much bigger clone is one base away. J is TRBJ2-7 and V is TRBV6-6; D not resolved. CDR3 length equals 12 residues. Germline lookup yields CDR1 MNHNY and CDR2 SVGAGI (reference sequence). CDR3 residues: CASRAYSYEQCF. In DNA form, the CDR3 reads TGTGCCAGCAGGGCCTACTCCTACGAGCAGTGCTTC.

This clonotype has at least ten counts. This chain connects TRBV7-8 to TRBJ2-2; no firm D call. Trimming removed 2 bases from V and 0 bases from J, with 4 bases in between. Germline values: CDR1 SGHVS, CDR2 FQNEAQ. This CDR3 comprises 14 residues. The CDR3 region has the DNA TGTGCCAGCAGCTTACGTTCGAACACCGGGGAGCTGTTTTTT. It specifies CASSLRSNTGELFF.

This clonotype showed up just a few times. The chain recombines TRBV25-1 with TRBJ2-3; the D is unclear. The ends were cut back, 8 bases at V and 2 bases at J, with 11 bases in the middle. The germline V gene encodes CDR1 MGHDK and CDR2 SYGVNS. The CDR3 runs to 13 residues. The CDR3 sequence: CASLRDFTDTQYF. The CDR3 DNA reads TGTGCCAGCCTGAGAGACTTCACAGATACGCAGTATTTT.

This clonotype is a singleton in its sample. The chain couples TRBV20-1 to TRBJ1-1, with 8 bases fitting TRBD1. After removal of 2 bases from V and 2 bases from J, the junction contained 7 bases not matched to a gene. CDR1 is DFQATT and CDR2 is SNEGSKA in the germline V gene (reference sequence). CDR3 size: 15 residues. Here the CDR3 DNA reads TGCAGTGCTAGAAGTCTAGGACAGGGAAACACTGAAGCTTTCTTT. As protein: CSARSLGQGNTEAFF.

As concerns this clonotype: A single base separates this from a much larger clone, so it may be a read error. The chain links TRBV29-1 to TRBJ2-7; 7 positions match TRBD1. The CDR3 is 12 amino acids. V was pared by 7 bases and J by 5 bases, with 8 bases of the junction left unmatched. Germline V gene lookup returns CDR1 SQVTM and CDR2 ANQGSEA. The CDR3 region is CSAVKGAHEQYF. The CDR3 DNA reads TGCAGCGCTGTGAAGGGGGCCCACGAGCAGTACTTC.

This clonotype was picked up many times. The chain employs TRBV5-6 and TRBJ1-2; D remains ambiguous. Between the trimmed V and J ends, which lost 7 bases and 7 bases, there was a span of 14 bases. This CDR3 region has 12 residues. Germline assignment: CDR1 SGHDT and CDR2 YYEEEE. DNA of the CDR3: TGTGCCAGCGTACTCCTCGGTGGTGGCTACACCTTC. Protein product: CASVLLGGGYTF.

The chain couples TRBV29-1 to TRBJ1-1, with no clear D. The germline V gene has CDR1 SQVTM and CDR2 ANQGSEA. Trimming removed 8 bases at V and 2 bases at J, with 12 bases between. CDR3 length: 12 residues. CDR3 region: CSLGSVNTEAFF. The CDR3 bases are TGCAGCCTGGGGTCAGTCAACACTGAAGCTTTCTTT. The variable domain in full, completed from reference TRBV29-1 and TRBJ1-1, reads SAVISQKPSRDICQRGTSLTIQCQVDSQVTMMFWYRQQPGQSLTLIATANQGSEATYESGFVIDKFPISRPNLTFSTLTVSNMSPEDSSIYLCSLGSVNTEAFFGQGTRLTVV.

The V call is TRBV7-8, the J call TRBJ2-5; D is unclear. V was clipped by 7 bases and J by 4 bases, with 13 bases between them. This CDR3 spans 13 amino acids. The germline gives CDR1 SGHVS, CDR2 FQNEAQ. The CDR3 reads CASNSLGIETQYF. CDR3 DNA sequence: TGTGCCAGCAACTCACTGGGAATAGAGACCCAGTACTTC.

The CDR3 loop reads CAISESGTQYF. DNA of the CDR3: TGTGCCATCAGTGAGTCGGGGACCCAGTACTTC. The J gene is TRBJ2-5, the V gene TRBV10-3; D is undetermined. This CDR3 has 11 residues. Germline V gene sequence: CDR1 ENHRY, CDR2 SYGVKD. V was cut by 0 bases and J by 7 bases, with 3 bases left in between.

The chain combines TRBV19 with TRBJ2-3; no firm D call. CDR1 is LNHDA, CDR2 SQIVND, per germline (reference sequence). Between the trimmed V and J ends, which lost 3 bases and 2 bases, there was a span of 9 bases. The CDR3 has 14 amino acids. The CDR3 protein is CASSMKWLTDTQYF. CDR3 nucleotide sequence: TGTGCCAGTAGTATGAAGTGGCTCACAGATACGCAGTATTTT. The full variable domain, rest sourced from reference TRBV19 and TRBJ2-3, is DGGITQSPKYLFRKEGQNVTLSCEQNLNHDAMYWYRQDPGQGLRLIYYSQIVNDFQKGDIAEGYSVSREKKESFPLTVTSAQKNPTAFYLCASSMKWLTDTQYFGPGTRLTVL.

The rearrangement links TRBV10-3 to TRBJ1-6, with D tentatively TRBD1 (5 bases). Trimming cost V 10 bases and J 10 bases, with 23 bases left between them. Germline V gene data show CDR1 as ENHRY and CDR2 as SYGVKD. The CDR3 has 15 amino acids. The CDR3 DNA reads as TGTGCCACGAACCGAGAGGGTGGGGCGCGGTCACCCCTCCACTTT. Amino acids: CATNREGGARSPLHF.

Turning to this clonotype: This could be a read error, since a much larger clone is one nucleotide away. This chain connects TRBV20-1 to TRBJ1-1; maybe TRBD1 (6 bases). The CDR3 extends over 13 amino acids. V gave up 3 bases and J gave up 0 bases, with 8 bases separating them. Germline V CDR1 and CDR2: DFQATT, SNEGSKA (reference sequence). The CDR3 region is CSARGAMNTEAFF. CDR3 coding DNA: TGCAGTGCTAGGGGGGCCATGAACACTGAAGCTTTCTTT.

The chain links TRBV7-8 to TRBJ1-2; D unclear. The V end was cut by 8 bases, the J end by 9 bases, with 19 bases between. The CDR3 extends over 13 amino acids. Germline CDR1 and CDR2: SGHVS and FQNEAQ. The CDR3 sequence: CASLKLASESYTF. CDR3 DNA: TGTGCCAGCCTGAAGTTGGCCTCGGAAAGCTACACCTTC.